This entry features one T cell receptor beta chain sequence. What it recognizes is unknown. Trimming removed 5 bases from V and 2 bases from J; junction bases left unmatched: 4. There are 14 residues in the CDR3. Germline loops: CDR1 SEHNR, CDR2 FQNEAQ (reference sequence). The sample belongs to a study of CD8 T cells in Susac syndrome. RNA was extracted with the RNeasy kit, and a quantity of about 0.45 to 1 ug was reverse transcribed using random hexamers. The authors amplified TCR beta CDR3 across 54 Vbeta and 13 Jbeta using immunoSEQ multiplex PCR. TCRdb itself ran the immunoSEQ multiplex PCR reads through MiXCR, one entry per CDR3 protein. The sample contains some 150,000 distinct CDR3 sequences, around 95% of which appear only once. From blood CD8+ and CD4+ T cells, the TCR beta chain was sequenced. The multiple sclerosis control group was made up of treatment-naive patients with stable or active relapsing-remitting disease.

Study results and caveats: The study's TCR sequencing and HLA analysis drew on a certain number of individuals. That number was acknowledged as relatively small.

This receptor was taken from a human donor with multiple sclerosis. The sample consisted of CD8+ T cells from PBMCs. The V gene is TRBV7-9, the J gene TRBJ2-7; 9 bases are shared with TRBD1. The chain's CDR3 is CASSDRDRAYEQYF. For the CDR3, the DNA is TGTGCCAGCAGCGACCGGGACAGGGCCTACGAGCAGTACTTC.